The following is a TCR beta chain sequence with its context. This entry belongs to a study of blood T cell repertoires in COVID-19. Overall study: From the United States, Italy and Spain came samples of acute and convalescent COVID-19. From T cells, B-cell-depleted T cells, or PBMCs came the material, which was cDNA or gDNA.

In the source study's methods: How many nucleated cells were present was estimated from reference gene primer amplification. TCRdb's table, derived via immunoSEQ multiplex PCR, lists solely in-frame clones and lacks some. That table gives V, J and clone size, and the DNA gave D and trimming. The sample carries some 140,000 clones, around 78% recorded once. The clonotype originates from a man older than 75 with acute or convalescent COVID-19. The material sequenced was peripheral blood.

In DNA, the CDR3 is TGTGCCAGCAGCCAGAGCGGGGGTAGAGAGACCCAGTACTTC. It specifies CASSQSGGRETQYF. The chain employs TRBV3-1 (or the pseudogene TRBV3-2) and TRBJ2-5; 8 bases line up with TRBD2. Germline values: CDR1 LGHDT, CDR2 YNNKEL (reference sequence). This CDR3 spans 14 amino acids. Trimming cost V 3 bases and J 4 bases; bases outside gene matches: 4.